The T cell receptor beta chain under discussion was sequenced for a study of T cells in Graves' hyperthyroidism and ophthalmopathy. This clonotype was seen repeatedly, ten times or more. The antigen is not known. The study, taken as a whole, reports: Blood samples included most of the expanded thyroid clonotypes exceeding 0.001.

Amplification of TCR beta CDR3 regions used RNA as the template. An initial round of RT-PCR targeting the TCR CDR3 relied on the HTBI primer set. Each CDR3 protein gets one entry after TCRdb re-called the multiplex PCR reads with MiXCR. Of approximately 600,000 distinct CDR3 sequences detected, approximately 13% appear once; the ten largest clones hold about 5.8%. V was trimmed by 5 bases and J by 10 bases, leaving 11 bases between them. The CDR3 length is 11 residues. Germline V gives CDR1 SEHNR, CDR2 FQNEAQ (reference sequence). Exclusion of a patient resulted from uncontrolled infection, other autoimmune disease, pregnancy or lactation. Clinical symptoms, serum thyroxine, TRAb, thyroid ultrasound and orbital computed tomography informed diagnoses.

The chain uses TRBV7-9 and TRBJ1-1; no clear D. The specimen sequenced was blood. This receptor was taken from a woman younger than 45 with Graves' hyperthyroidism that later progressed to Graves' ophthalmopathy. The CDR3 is CASSPTGGAFF. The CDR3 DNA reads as TGTGCCAGCAGCCCGACGGGCGGAGCTTTCTTT. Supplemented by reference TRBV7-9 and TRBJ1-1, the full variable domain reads DTGVSQNPRHKITKRGQNVTFRCDPISEHNRLYWYRQTLGQGPEFLTYFQNEAQLEKSRLLSDRFSAERPKGSFSTLEIQRTEQGDSAMYLCASSPTGGAFFGQGTRLTVV.